What follows are 9 T cell receptor beta chains derived from one specimen sequenced in a study of early T cells in non-severe SARS-CoV-2 infection (dated by TCRdb to the early 2020s). The library was made by 5' RACE. The run used a NextSeq 500. TCRdb itself trimmed the public reads at Q25 with fastp, ran MiXCR and retained productive beta chains. For every CDR3 protein sequence, its rows merge into one entry that carries the most common genes and DNA. Within this sample are 80,000 to 95,000 distinct CDR3 sequences, with around 15% of them counted one time only. The leading ten clones occupy about 6% of the sample. The sequencing input was whole blood. The receptors stem from an adult who was a healthcare worker with PCR-confirmed SARS-CoV-2 infection or an uninfected control (not recorded which).

This clonotype was seen many times. This chain uses TRBV11-2 with TRBJ2-3; TRBD2 matches at 7 bases. Germline lookup yields CDR1 SGHAT and CDR2 FQNNGV. V was clipped by 1 base and J by 3 bases; unmatched bases: 4. The CDR3 has 15 residues. CDR3 sequence (DNA): TGTGCCAGCAGCTTAGTTCCGGGGGGAACAGATACGCAGTATTTT. It encodes CASSLVPGGTDTQYF.

The rearrangement uses TRBV7-8 and TRBJ2-2; the match to TRBD2 covers 7 bases. The CDR3 contains 15 residues. Germline V lookup: CDR1 SGHVS, CDR2 FQNEAQ. J was trimmed by 6 bases and V by 2 bases; bases with no gene match: 6. The CDR3 sequence: CASSLSPGRPGELFF. The CDR3 DNA reads as TGTGCCAGCAGCTTATCACCCGGGAGGCCCGGGGAGCTGTTTTTT.

Comments on this clonotype: A read error may produce the germline difference seen at one junction end. The V and J genes are TRBV5-1 and TRBJ2-7; 10 nucleotides match TRBD2. This CDR3 region has 17 residues. In germline, CDR1 is SGHRS, CDR2 YFSETQ. This CDR3 reads CAGSLKAFNGLADEQYF. DNA of the CDR3: TGCGCCGGCAGCTTGAAAGCCTTCAACGGACTAGCGGACGAGCAGTACTTC. The whole variable domain, remainder taken from reference TRBV5-1 and TRBJ2-7, is KAGVTQTPRYLIKTRGQQVTLSCSPISGHRSVSWYQQTPGQGLQFLFEYFSETQRNKGNFPGRFSGRQFSNSRSEMNVSTLELGDSALYLCAGSLKAFNGLADEQYFGPGTRLTVT.

This clonotype was seen repeatedly, ten times or more. The chain recombines TRBV20-1 with TRBJ2-5; 9 nucleotides match TRBD2. The CDR3 is made up of 14 amino acids. Losses at the gene ends were 6 bases for V and 2 bases for J; bases not matched to a gene: 7. Germline V gene sequence: CDR1 DFQATT, CDR2 SNEGSKA (reference sequence). The CDR3 nucleotides are TGCAGTGCAAACAAAGCGGGGGGACAAGAGACCCAGTACTTC. Amino acid sequence: CSANKAGGQETQYF.

This clonotype appeared many times. As DNA, the CDR3 is TGTGCCAGCCATAGAGGGGCGGGCGAAAAACTGTTTTTT. This encodes CASHRGAGEKLFF. The chain uses TRBV2 and TRBJ1-4; D may be TRBD1 (5 bases). Germline lookup yields CDR1 SNHLY and CDR2 FYNNEI. This CDR3 is 13 amino acids long. V lost 8 bases to trimming and J lost 8 bases, with 15 bases between them.

J is TRBJ2-5 and V is TRBV20-1; no firm D call. The CDR3 contains 12 residues. The V gene's germline CDR1 is DFQATT and CDR2 SNEGSKA (reference sequence). Deletions cut 1 base from V and 5 bases from J, with 8 bases between. The CDR3 spells CSARGRAETQYF. The CDR3 coding sequence is TGCAGTGCTAGAGGGAGAGCGGAGACCCAGTACTTC.

This clonotype was seen many times. The genes are TRBV2 and TRBJ1-1; a possible D gene is TRBD1 (5 bases). V was clipped by 5 bases and J by 9 bases, with 10 bases between them. The CDR3 totals 11 residues. Germline V CDR1 and CDR2: SNHLY, FYNNEI. Here the CDR3 reads CASSWDSQAFF. The CDR3 DNA reads TGTGCCAGCAGTTGGGACTCTCAAGCTTTCTTT.

The chain joins TRBV7-2 to TRBJ2-1, with unresolved D. Looked up from germline, CDR1 is SGHTA and CDR2 is FQGNSA. V lost 5 bases to trimming and J lost 9 bases, with 23 bases between them. The CDR3 spans 16 residues. CDR3 protein: CASSPLRDGDLGEQFF. CDR3 sequence (DNA): TGTGCCAGCAGCCCCCTAAGGGATGGGGATCTTGGTGAGCAGTTCTTC.

The gene calls are TRBV12-3 or TRBV12-4 and TRBJ1-6; 8 bases map to TRBD1. This CDR3 is built from 15 residues. The V gene end was trimmed by 4 bases and the J gene end by 9 bases; junction bases not matched to a gene: 8. As DNA, the CDR3 is TGTGCCAGCAGTTCCCATGACAGGGGCTTTTCACCCCTCCACTTT. Amino acids: CASSSHDRGFSPLHF.